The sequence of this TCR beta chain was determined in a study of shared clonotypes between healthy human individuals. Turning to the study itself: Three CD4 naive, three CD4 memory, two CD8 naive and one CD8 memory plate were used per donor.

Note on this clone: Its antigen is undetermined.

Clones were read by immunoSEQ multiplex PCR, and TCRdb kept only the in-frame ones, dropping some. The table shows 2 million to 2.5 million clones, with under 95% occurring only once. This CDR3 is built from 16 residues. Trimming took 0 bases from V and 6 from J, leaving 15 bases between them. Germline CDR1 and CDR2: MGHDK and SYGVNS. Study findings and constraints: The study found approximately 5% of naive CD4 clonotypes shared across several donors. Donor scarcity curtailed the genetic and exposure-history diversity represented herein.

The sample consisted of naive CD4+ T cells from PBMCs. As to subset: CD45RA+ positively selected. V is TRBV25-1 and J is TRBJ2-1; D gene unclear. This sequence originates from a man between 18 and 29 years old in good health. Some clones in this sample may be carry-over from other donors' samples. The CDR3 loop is CASSEYYSQRRNEQFF. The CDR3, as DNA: TGTGCCAGCAGTGAATATTACTCCCAACGGCGCAATGAGCAGTTCTTC.